The next 30 T cell receptor beta chains were all read from a single sample in a study of blood T cells in healthy people across ages. Then a second PCR, running roughly 7 to 11 cycles, was carried out with a sample-barcoded 5' primer and a J-beta primer mix. TCRdb re-analysed the 5' RACE reads in MiXCR, keeping a single row per CDR3 protein. The sample has about 1.8 million distinct CDR3 sequences, around 48% seen once. Sequencing was done on a sample of blood. Receptors were obtained from a woman aged 40 to 50 in good health.

This chain links TRBV5-5 with TRBJ2-6; D unresolved. Germline assignment: CDR1 SGHKS and CDR2 YYEKEE (reference sequence). V was trimmed by 2 bases and J by 0 bases, leaving 9 bases between them. CDR3 length: 16 residues. For the CDR3, the DNA is TGTGCCAGCAGCTTTGTTCCGGGCTCTGGGGCCAACGTCCTGACTTTC. It codes for CASSFVPGSGANVLTF.

This clonotype was observed a few times. The J gene is TRBJ2-5, the V gene TRBV24-1; the D is unclear. The CDR3 has 15 residues. Germline assignment: CDR1 KGHDR and CDR2 SFDVKD. Trimming shortened V by 3 bases and J by 2 bases, and 12 bases separated the two germline ends. The CDR3 sequence: CATSDRIPGQETQYF. The CDR3 DNA reads as TGTGCCACCAGTGATAGGATACCGGGTCAAGAGACCCAGTACTTC.

This clonotype was seen a handful of times. The chain employs TRBV27 and TRBJ2-1; maybe TRBD2 (7 bases). V was cut by 3 bases and J by 13 bases, with 13 bases left in between. This CDR3 has 12 residues. Germline V gene data show CDR1 as MNHEY and CDR2 as SMNVEV (reference sequence). CDR3 region: CASSFGGGLQFF. The CDR3 nucleotides read TGTGCCAGCAGTTTCGGCGGGGGCTTACAGTTCTTC.

This clonotype was counted a few times. This sequence joins TRBV18 and TRBJ2-1, with D perhaps matching TRBD2 (5 bases). The germline V gene has CDR1 KGHSH and CDR2 LQKENI. The CDR3 has 20 residues. The V and J ends lost 2 bases and 0 bases respectively, with 23 bases between them. The CDR3: CASSPRTVRPPAGSYNEQFF. CDR3 bases: TGTGCCAGCTCACCAAGGACTGTTCGTCCGCCAGCCGGCTCCTACAATGAGCAGTTCTTC.

The chain recombines TRBV6-2 or TRBV6-3 with TRBJ2-5; maybe TRBD1 (6 bases). The tail of the sequence fits TRBJ2-7 better, so the J call may be wrong. Per the germline V gene, CDR1 is MNHEY and CDR2 is SVGEGT. The CDR3 totals 15 residues. CDR3 sequence reads: CASSKGTSRGYEQYF. Here the CDR3 DNA reads TGTGCCAGCAGTAAAGGGACATCGAGGGGCTACGAGCAGTACTTC.

J is TRBJ2-2 and V is TRBV6-2 or TRBV6-3; TRBD2 agrees at 12 bases. The CDR3 length is 19 residues. The trim removed 0 bases at V and 0 bases at J, leaving 5 bases unmatched. CDR1 and CDR2 from the germline V gene are MNHEY and SVGEGT. The CDR3 spells CASSYSPRTSGTNTGELFF. For the CDR3, the DNA is TGTGCCAGCAGTTACTCACCACGGACTAGCGGGACGAACACCGGGGAGCTGTTTTTT.

The V and J genes are TRBV12-3 or TRBV12-4 and TRBJ1-1; 7 bases match TRBD1. The CDR3 is 12 amino acids. The V gene end was trimmed by 6 bases and the J gene end by 8 bases; junction bases not matched to a gene: 6. The CDR3 here is CASSRSDREAFF. The DNA of the CDR3 is TGTGCCAGCAGCCGTTCGGACAGGGAAGCTTTCTTT.

V gene TRBV6-2 or TRBV6-3 combines with J gene TRBJ1-2; TRBD1 aligns across 7 bases. V trimming: 6 bases; J trimming: 2 bases; junction bases outside the gene matches: 9. In germline, CDR1 is MNHEY, CDR2 SVGEGT. This CDR3 contains 15 residues. For the CDR3, the DNA is TGTGCCAGCAGAGACCAAGGGACAGCGAACTATGGCTACACCTTC. It encodes CASRDQGTANYGYTF.

The V and J genes are TRBV9 and TRBJ2-7; 7 positions match TRBD1. V dropped 0 bases and J dropped 2; count of bases not matched to a gene: 5. Germline CDR1 SGDLS, CDR2 YYNGEE. The CDR3 is 15 residues long. CDR3 in amino acids: CASSVVPGQTYEQYF. The CDR3 bases are TGTGCCAGCAGCGTAGTCCCGGGACAGACCTACGAGCAGTACTTC.

This chain uses TRBV7-2 with TRBJ2-3; 10 bases fit TRBD1. This CDR3 spans 16 amino acids. The germline V gene has CDR1 SGHTA and CDR2 FQGNSA. V shed 4 bases and J 4 bases; nucleotides not matched to a gene: 8. The CDR3 protein is CASSSRQGASSDTQYF. CDR3 nucleotides: TGTGCCAGCAGCTCCAGACAGGGGGCGAGTTCAGATACGCAGTATTTT.

A single count supports this clonotype. The chain uses TRBV7-2 and TRBJ2-5; weak D call: TRBD1 (6 bases). V lost 5 bases and J lost 11, with 24 bases in between. Germline loops: CDR1 SGHTA, CDR2 FQGNSA. The CDR3 is 15 amino acids. In DNA, the CDR3 is TGTGCCAGCAGCCCCCTACAGGGTAGAGCTGGAGAGCAGTACTTC. This translates into CASSPLQGRAGEQYF.

The chain combines TRBV7-2 with TRBJ1-4; a weak D match, TRBD1 (5 bases). CDR3 length equals 15 residues. Trimming removed 4 bases at V and 3 bases at J, with 12 bases between. The germline CDR1 and CDR2 sequences are SGHTA and FQGNSA. The chain's CDR3 is CASSSGGQANEKLFF. CDR3 bases: TGTGCCAGCAGCTCGGGGGGTCAAGCTAATGAAAAACTGTTTTTT.

CDR3 sequence reads: CASQLTGANVLTF. As DNA, the CDR3 is TGTGCCAGTCAGCTGACTGGGGCCAACGTCCTGACTTTC. This chain uses TRBV7-2 with TRBJ2-6, with D uncertain. V lost 9 bases and J lost 2, with 8 bases in between. This CDR3 region has 13 residues. CDR1 SGHTA and CDR2 FQGNSA come from the germline V gene.

This clonotype was counted a few times. This sequence joins TRBV28 and TRBJ1-2; D is uncertain. This CDR3 has 13 amino acids. The germline CDR1 and CDR2 sequences are MDHEN and SYDVKM. V lost 5 bases and J lost 2, with 9 bases in between. CDR3: CASSRQVNYGYTF. The DNA of the CDR3 is TGTGCCAGCAGTCGGCAAGTGAACTATGGCTACACCTTC.

This clonotype was picked up a small number of times. The J gene is TRBJ2-7, the V gene TRBV7-8; D is possibly TRBD1 (5 bases). The germline V and J ends were trimmed by 5 bases and 0 bases, with 11 bases remaining between them. The CDR3 runs to 14 residues. From germline, CDR1 is SGHVS and CDR2 FQNEAQ. Here the CDR3 reads CASSDETDSYEQYF. CDR3 nucleotide sequence: TGTGCCAGCAGCGATGAGACAGACTCCTACGAGCAGTACTTC.

This clonotype was counted a few times. V gene TRBV12-3 or TRBV12-4 combines with J gene TRBJ2-7; 12 positions match TRBD2. The V segment lost 5 bases and the J segment 5 bases; nucleotides outside the gene matches: 7. CDR3 length equals 15 residues. The chain's CDR3 is CASSTRLAGENEQYF. The CDR3 bases are TGTGCCAGCAGTACCCGACTAGCGGGGGAGAACGAGCAGTACTTC.

The chain links TRBV7-2 to TRBJ2-7; D unclear. V gave up 4 bases and J gave up 6 bases, with 13 bases separating them. Germline V gene data show CDR1 as SGHTA and CDR2 as FQGNSA. The CDR3 spans 13 residues. The CDR3 is CASSYISTGEQYF. DNA for the CDR3: TGTGCCAGCAGCTATATATCAACGGGCGAGCAGTACTTC.

A remark on this clonotype: Germline is not matched at one junction end, which may reflect a read error. V and J are TRBV29-1 and TRBJ1-5, with D possibly being TRBD1 (5 bases). Germline V gives CDR1 SQVTM, CDR2 ANQGSEA. The CDR3 runs 13 residues. The CDR3: CGVDGDGNQPQHF. CDR3 coding DNA: TGCGGCGTTGATGGGGACGGCAATCAGCCCCAGCATTTT.

The chain couples TRBV20-1 to TRBJ2-7; D uncertain. Germline V lookup: CDR1 DFQATT, CDR2 SNEGSKA (reference sequence). Trimming shortened V by 6 bases and J by 7 bases, and 22 bases separated the two germline ends. This CDR3 contains 14 residues. CDR3 coding DNA: TGCAGTGCATCCGATCCGGTCCATATCGTGGAGCAGTACTTC. It yields the protein CSASDPVHIVEQYF.

This clonotype was recorded a few times. This rearrangement joins TRBV15 to TRBJ2-5, with 7 positions matching TRBD2. This CDR3 spans 16 amino acids. Germline V gene sequence: CDR1 LNHNV, CDR2 YYDKDF (reference sequence). With 5 bases clipped from V and 2 bases from J, the junction kept 11 bases outside the gene matches. This chain's CDR3 is CATSPWGGRQQETQYF. The CDR3 DNA is TGTGCCACCAGCCCATGGGGGGGACGGCAACAAGAGACCCAGTACTTC.

The chain carries TRBV29-1 and TRBJ2-3; 11 bases agree with TRBD2. The CDR3 has 15 amino acids. After removal of 5 bases from V and 5 bases from J, the junction contained 9 bases not matched to a gene. CDR1 SQVTM and CDR2 ANQGSEA come from the germline V gene. CDR3 nucleotide sequence: TGCAGCGTTCAGGCTAGCGGGGGGCAAGGAGATACGCAGTATTTT. This gives the protein CSVQASGGQGDTQYF.

The rearrangement links TRBV10-3 to TRBJ2-5, with 9 bases fitting TRBD2. Judging by the DNA end, TRBJ2-7 fits better; the J call may be wrong. Looked up from germline, CDR1 is ENHRY and CDR2 is SYGVKD. This CDR3 has 15 residues. The CDR3 coding sequence is TGTGCCATCAGTGACGAGCGGGAGGTCCTTGGCGAGCAGTACTTC. Translation gives CAISDEREVLGEQYF.

This clonotype was counted between two and nine times. The V call is TRBV7-2, the J call TRBJ2-1, with D perhaps matching TRBD2 (5 bases). This CDR3 is 11 amino acids long. V shed 2 bases and J shed 13 bases, with 9 bases lying between them. Germline V CDR1 and CDR2: SGHTA, FQGNSA. The CDR3 loop is CASSLWETQFF. The CDR3 DNA reads TGTGCCAGCAGCTTATGGGAGACCCAGTTCTTC.

The V and J genes are TRBV12-5 and TRBJ1-5; TRBD1 matches at 7 bases. The V and J ends lost 3 bases and 7 bases, in that order; junction bases with no gene match: 12. Per the germline V gene, CDR1 is LGHNT and CDR2 is FRNRAP. This CDR3 is built from 16 residues. This chain's CDR3 is CASGLGGLGFGQPQHF. Here the CDR3 DNA reads TGTGCTAGTGGTTTAGGGGGCCTGGGGTTCGGGCAGCCCCAGCATTTT. Complete variable domain (other parts from reference TRBV12-5 and TRBJ1-5): DARVTQTPRHKVTEMGQEVTMRCQPILGHNTVFWYRQTMMQGLELLAYFRNRAPLDDSGMPKDRFSAEMPDATLATLKIQPSEPRDSAVYFCASGLGGLGFGQPQHFGDGTRLSIL.

The gene calls are TRBV4-1 and TRBJ2-7; the D gene is possibly TRBD1 (5 bases). Trimming left V 0 bases short and J 3 bases short, with 12 bases between. Germline CDR1 reads MGHRA; CDR2 reads YSYEKL. CDR3 size: 15 residues. This chain's CDR3 is CASSQDGQGYYEQYF. In DNA, the CDR3 is TGCGCCAGCAGCCAAGATGGGCAGGGCTACTACGAGCAGTACTTC.

The chain couples TRBV5-1 to TRBJ2-5; D is uncertain. This CDR3 has 15 residues. V was pared by 0 bases and J by 4 bases, with 13 bases between. Germline V gives CDR1 SGHRS, CDR2 YFSETQ. CDR3 protein: CASSLEPKQRETQYF. CDR3 sequence (DNA): TGCGCCAGCAGCTTGGAACCGAAGCAGCGAGAGACCCAGTACTTC.

This clonotype was counted between two and nine times. V and J are TRBV6-2 or TRBV6-3 and TRBJ2-1; D is uncertain. Trimming took 6 bases from V and 5 from J, leaving 14 bases between them. Looked up from germline, CDR1 is MNHEY and CDR2 is SVGEGT. This CDR3 region has 14 residues. CDR3 protein: CASSSKGLNNEQFF. Written as DNA, the CDR3 is TGTGCCAGCAGCTCCAAGGGTCTTAACAATGAGCAGTTCTTC.

The chain carries TRBV21-1 and TRBJ1-2. TRBV21-1 is an annotated pseudogene. The CDR3 loop spans 17 amino acids. The CDR3 DNA sequence: TGTGCCAGCAGCAAAGGGCATGTGACCGGCCTAAACTATGGCTACACCTTC. Residues: CASSKGHVTGLNYGYTF.

This sequence joins TRBV5-1 and TRBJ2-5, with 8 bases identical to TRBD1. Near its end, the DNA agrees better with TRBJ2-7, so the J call may be wrong. CDR3 length equals 16 residues. Germline-derived CDR1 and CDR2 are SGHRS and YFSETQ. The CDR3 here is CASSPGQVGWQYEQYF. The CDR3 DNA follows: TGCGCCAGCAGCCCGGGACAGGTTGGATGGCAATACGAGCAGTACTTC.

This clonotype has a handful of counts. The chain couples TRBV7-8 to TRBJ1-5; D gene ambiguous. The CDR3 is made up of 16 amino acids. Trimming pared 3 bases from V and 0 bases from J, leaving 12 bases between. Germline-derived CDR1 and CDR2 are SGHVS and FQNEAQ. The CDR3 spells CASSFGEGYSNQPQHF. The CDR3 region has the DNA TGTGCCAGCAGCTTCGGCGAAGGTTATAGCAATCAGCCCCAGCATTTT. The whole variable domain, remainder taken from reference TRBV7-8 and TRBJ1-5, is GAGVSQSPRYKVAKRGQDVALRCDPISGHVSLFWYQQALGQGPEFLTYFQNEAQLDKSGLPSDRFFAERPEGSVSTLKIQRTQQEDSAVYLCASSFGEGYSNQPQHFGDGTRLSIL.